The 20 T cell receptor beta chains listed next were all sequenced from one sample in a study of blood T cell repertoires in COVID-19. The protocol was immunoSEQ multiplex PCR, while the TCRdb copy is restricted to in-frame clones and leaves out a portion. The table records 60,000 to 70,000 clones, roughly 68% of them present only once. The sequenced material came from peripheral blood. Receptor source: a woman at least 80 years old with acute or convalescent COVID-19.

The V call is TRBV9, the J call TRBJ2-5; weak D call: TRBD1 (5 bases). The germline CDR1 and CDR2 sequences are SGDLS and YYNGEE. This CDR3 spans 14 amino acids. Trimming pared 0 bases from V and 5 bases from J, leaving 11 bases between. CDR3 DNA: TGTGCCAGCAGCGTAGGCAGGGCTGGGGAGACCCAGTACTTC. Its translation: CASSVGRAGETQYF.

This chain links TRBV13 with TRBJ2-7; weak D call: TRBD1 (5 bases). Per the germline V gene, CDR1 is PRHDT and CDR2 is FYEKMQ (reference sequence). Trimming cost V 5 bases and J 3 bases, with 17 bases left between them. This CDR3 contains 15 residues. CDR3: CASSPDRVSIYEQYF. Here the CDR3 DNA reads TGTGCCAGCAGCCCCGACAGAGTCTCTATCTACGAGCAGTACTTC.

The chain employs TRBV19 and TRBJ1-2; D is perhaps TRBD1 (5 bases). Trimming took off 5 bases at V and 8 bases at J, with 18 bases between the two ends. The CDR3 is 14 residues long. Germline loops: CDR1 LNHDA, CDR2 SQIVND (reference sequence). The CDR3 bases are TGTGCCAGTAGTGACCGTTTGGGGGGGAGCGGCTACACCTTC. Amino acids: CASSDRLGGSGYTF.

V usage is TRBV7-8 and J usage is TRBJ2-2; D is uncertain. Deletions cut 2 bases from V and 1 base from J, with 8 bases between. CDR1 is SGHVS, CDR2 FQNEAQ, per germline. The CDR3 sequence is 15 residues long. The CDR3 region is CASSLTPGNTGELFF. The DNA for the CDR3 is TGTGCCAGCAGCTTAACTCCGGGGAACACCGGGGAGCTGTTTTTT.

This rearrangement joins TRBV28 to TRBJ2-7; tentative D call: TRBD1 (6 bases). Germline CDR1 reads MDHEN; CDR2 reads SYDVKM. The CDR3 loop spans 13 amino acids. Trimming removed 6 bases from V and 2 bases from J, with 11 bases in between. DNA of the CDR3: TGTGCCAGCAGGGGGGCGGCCCCCTACGAGCAGTACTTC. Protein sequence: CASRGAAPYEQYF.

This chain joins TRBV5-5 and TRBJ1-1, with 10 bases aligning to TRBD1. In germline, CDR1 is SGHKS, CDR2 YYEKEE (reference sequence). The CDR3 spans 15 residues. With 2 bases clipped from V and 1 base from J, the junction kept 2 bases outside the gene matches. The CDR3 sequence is CASSFRDRGNTEAFF. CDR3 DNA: TGTGCCAGCAGCTTCCGGGACAGGGGGAACACTGAAGCTTTCTTT.

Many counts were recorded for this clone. The CDR3 DNA is TGTGCCAGCAGCGGGGACTTCGCCACGCAGTATTTT. Protein: CASSGDFATQYF. The chain uses TRBV9 and TRBJ2-3, with a possible D match to TRBD2 (6 bases). Germline CDR1 is SGDLS and CDR2 is YYNGEE. The CDR3 is made up of 12 amino acids. The V end was cut by 3 bases, the J end by 9 bases, with 11 bases between.

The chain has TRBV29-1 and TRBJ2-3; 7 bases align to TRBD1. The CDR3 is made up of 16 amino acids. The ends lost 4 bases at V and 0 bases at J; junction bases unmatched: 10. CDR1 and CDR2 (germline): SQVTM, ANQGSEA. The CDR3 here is CSVAGTVDRSTDTQYF. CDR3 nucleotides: TGCAGCGTTGCGGGTACGGTGGACAGGAGCACAGATACGCAGTATTTT.

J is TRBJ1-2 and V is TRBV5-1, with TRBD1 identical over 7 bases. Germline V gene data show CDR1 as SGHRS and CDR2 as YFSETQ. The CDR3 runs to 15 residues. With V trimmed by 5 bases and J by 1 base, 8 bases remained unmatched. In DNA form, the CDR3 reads TGCGCCAGCAGTCTAGGACAGGTTTATAACTATGGCTACACCTTC. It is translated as CASSLGQVYNYGYTF.

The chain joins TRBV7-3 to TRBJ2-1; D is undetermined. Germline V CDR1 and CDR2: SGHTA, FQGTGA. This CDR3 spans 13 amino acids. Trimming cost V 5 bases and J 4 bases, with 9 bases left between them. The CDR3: CASSLNTYNEQFF. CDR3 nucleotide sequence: TGTGCCAGCAGCCTAAACACGTACAATGAGCAGTTCTTC.

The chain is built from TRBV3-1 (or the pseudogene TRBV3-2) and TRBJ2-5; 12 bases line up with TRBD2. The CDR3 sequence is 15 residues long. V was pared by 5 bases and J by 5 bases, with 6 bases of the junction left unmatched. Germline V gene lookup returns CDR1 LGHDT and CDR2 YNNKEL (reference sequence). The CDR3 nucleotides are TGTGCCAGCAGCTACCGCGGACTAGCGGGGGAGACCCAGTACTTC. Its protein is CASSYRGLAGETQYF.

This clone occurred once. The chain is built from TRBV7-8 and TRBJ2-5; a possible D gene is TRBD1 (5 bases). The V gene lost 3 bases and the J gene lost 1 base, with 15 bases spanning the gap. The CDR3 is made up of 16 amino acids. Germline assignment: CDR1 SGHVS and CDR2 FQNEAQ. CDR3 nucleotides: TGTGCCAGCAGCTTGGGCTTTGCAGGGCTCCAAGAGACCCAGTACTTC. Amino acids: CASSLGFAGLQETQYF.

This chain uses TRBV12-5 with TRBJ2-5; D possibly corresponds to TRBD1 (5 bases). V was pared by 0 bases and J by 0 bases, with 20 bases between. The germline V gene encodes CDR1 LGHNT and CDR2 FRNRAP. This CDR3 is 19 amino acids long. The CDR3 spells CASGLVLFGQGRNQETQYF. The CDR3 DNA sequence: TGTGCTAGTGGTTTGGTACTCTTCGGGCAGGGAAGGAACCAAGAGACCCAGTACTTC.

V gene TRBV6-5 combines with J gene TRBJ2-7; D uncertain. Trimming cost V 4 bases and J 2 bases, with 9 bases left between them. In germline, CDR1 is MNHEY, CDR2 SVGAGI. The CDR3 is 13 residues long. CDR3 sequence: CASSSGSTYEQYF. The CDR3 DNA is TGTGCCAGCAGTTCAGGATCAACCTACGAGCAGTACTTC.

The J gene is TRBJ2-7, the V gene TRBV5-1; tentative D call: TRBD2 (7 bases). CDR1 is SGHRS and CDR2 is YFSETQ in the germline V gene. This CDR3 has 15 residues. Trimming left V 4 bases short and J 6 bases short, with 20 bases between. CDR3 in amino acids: CASSPEGGGPSEQYF. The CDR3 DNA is TGCGCCAGCAGCCCGGAGGGGGGAGGGCCGAGCGAGCAGTACTTC.

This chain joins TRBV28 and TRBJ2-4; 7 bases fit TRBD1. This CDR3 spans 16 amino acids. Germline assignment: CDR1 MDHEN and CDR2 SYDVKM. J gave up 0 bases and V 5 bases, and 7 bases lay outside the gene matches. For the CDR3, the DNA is TGTGCCAGCAGTGACTCAGGGGGATTAGCCAAAAACATTCAGTACTTC. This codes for CASSDSGGLAKNIQYF.

The CDR3 loop is CASSLEGQPQHF. The DNA of the CDR3 is TGCGCCAGCAGCTTGGAGGGGCAGCCCCAGCATTTT. The V call is TRBV5-1, the J call TRBJ1-5, with D maybe TRBD1 (5 bases). Germline assignment: CDR1 SGHRS and CDR2 YFSETQ. There are 12 residues in the CDR3. Trimming removed 0 bases from V and 7 bases from J, with 5 bases in between.

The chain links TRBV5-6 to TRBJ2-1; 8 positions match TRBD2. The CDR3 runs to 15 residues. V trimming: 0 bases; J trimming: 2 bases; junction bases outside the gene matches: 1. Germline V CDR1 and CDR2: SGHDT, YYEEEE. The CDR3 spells CASSLGSGTYNEQFF. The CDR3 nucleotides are TGTGCCAGCAGCTTGGGTAGCGGGACCTACAATGAGCAGTTCTTC.

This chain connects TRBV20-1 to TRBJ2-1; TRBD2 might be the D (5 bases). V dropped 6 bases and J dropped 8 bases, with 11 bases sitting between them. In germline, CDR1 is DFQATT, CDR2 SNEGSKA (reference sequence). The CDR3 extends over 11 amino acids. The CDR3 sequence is CSADTRDEQFF. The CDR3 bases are TGCAGTGCGGATACTAGGGATGAGCAGTTCTTC.

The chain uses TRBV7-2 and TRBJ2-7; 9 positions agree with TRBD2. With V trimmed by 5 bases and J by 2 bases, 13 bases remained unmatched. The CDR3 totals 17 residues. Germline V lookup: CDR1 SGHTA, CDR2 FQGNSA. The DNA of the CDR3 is TGTGCCAGCAGCGTTAGCGGGAGCAGTCTCCTTCCCTACGAGCAGTACTTC. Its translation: CASSVSGSSLLPYEQYF.